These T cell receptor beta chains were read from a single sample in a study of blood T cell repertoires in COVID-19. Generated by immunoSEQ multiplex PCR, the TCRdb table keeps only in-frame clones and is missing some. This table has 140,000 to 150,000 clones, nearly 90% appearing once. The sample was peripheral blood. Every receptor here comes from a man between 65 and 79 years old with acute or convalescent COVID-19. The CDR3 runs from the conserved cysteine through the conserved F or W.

CAISGGGGEKLFF TRBJ1-4 TRBV10-3
CASSSGQGSTEAFF TRBJ1-1 TRBV14
CASSPPTGSYEQYF TRBJ2-7 TRBV18
CATSDLQGIGHETQYF TRBJ2-5 TRBV24-1
CASSIGTMGLINEKLFF TRBJ1-4 TRBV19
CASSLMGGNTEAFF TRBJ1-1 TRBV11-2
CASSQGFRGVNTEAFF TRBJ1-1 TRBV4-1
CASSLSQGAEQYF TRBJ2-7 TRBV5-1
CASSTGQGSTDTQYF TRBJ2-3 TRBV18
CASSLGRGQGHEQFF TRBJ2-1 TRBV5-1
CASSHLGRGPSTDTQYF TRBJ2-3 TRBV4-1
CASSLSGTGEEKLFF TRBJ1-4 TRBV5-1
CASSLAGEGPTRDTQYF TRBJ2-3 TRBV5-5
CAIRNPDRGLTYEQYF TRBJ2-7 TRBV10-3
CASSSGQGTGYTF TRBJ1-2 TRBV7-2
CASSGHYGYTF TRBJ1-2 TRBV9
CASSLESPAGVISYEQYF TRBJ2-7 TRBV7-8
CASSPPGFLPGQGHGYTF TRBJ1-2 TRBV18
CASSSERETQYF TRBJ2-5 TRBV6-5
CASSLSVTDTQYF TRBJ2-3 TRBV28
CASSPFGGPNTEAFF TRBJ1-1 TRBV4-2
CASSSARGYGYTF TRBJ1-2 TRBV5-1
CAGTGTENSPLHF TRBJ1-6 TRBV2
CASSSEADTQYF TRBJ2-3 TRBV12-3/TRBV12-4
CSGRVLPRNEQFF TRBJ2-1 TRBV29-1
CASSYTSGRGNTGELFF TRBJ2-2 TRBV6-2/TRBV6-3
CASTSCGGNQPQHF TRBJ1-5 TRBV23-1
CASSPGQGNYGYTF TRBJ1-2 TRBV5-1
CASSARRDPSYNEQFF TRBJ2-1 TRBV9
CAISGDRGGQPQHF TRBJ1-5 TRBV10-3
CASSMGAYSGDTQYF TRBJ2-3 TRBV18
CASSLPGTGTYEQYF TRBJ2-7 TRBV27
CASSASPGYEQYF TRBJ2-7 TRBV7-2
CASSQTGVGIGYGYTF TRBJ1-2 TRBV4-1
CASRRRGGLETQYF TRBJ2-5 TRBV5-6
CASSMGLPYNEQFF TRBJ2-1 TRBV19
CASSLAGDNEQFF TRBJ2-1 TRBV7-3
CASTPGHTYEQYF TRBJ2-7 TRBV6-5
CASSFGLAAGEQFF TRBJ2-1 TRBV6-6
CASSLVLGGSVSNEQFF TRBJ2-1 TRBV7-6
CASSIWRGATPNQPQHF TRBJ1-5 TRBV19
CASSYPSEGAGEKLFF TRBJ1-4 TRBV6-5
CASSKTREETQYF TRBJ2-5 TRBV18
CASRRRDRGNYGYTF TRBJ1-2 TRBV28
CASGHRENYGYTF TRBJ1-2 TRBV12-5
CAISARAPNEKLFF TRBJ1-4 TRBV10-3
CASSLREDWAYGYTF TRBJ1-2 TRBV11-2
CASSLSLAGEVVEQFF TRBJ2-1 TRBV7-8
CASFSVNEKLFF TRBJ1-4 TRBV6-6
CASSTRDSVSGNTIYF TRBJ1-3 TRBV6-6
CSVEASRYNEQFF TRBJ2-1 TRBV29-1
CASSPGTGAYNEQFF TRBJ2-1 TRBV10-2
CASSDPRGADTQYF TRBJ2-3 TRBV6-4